This paragraph reports one T cell receptor (beta chain). Germline lookup yields CDR1 SGHTA and CDR2 FQGNSA. The CDR3 is made up of 17 amino acids. Trimming removed 5 bases from V and 1 base from J; junction bases left unmatched: 10. The assay was immunoSEQ multiplex PCR, and TCRdb's table has in-frame clones only and misses some. The sample contains 80,000 to 95,000 clones, 81% of which appear only once. The data were taken from a study of blood T cell repertoires in COVID-19. V and J are TRBV7-2 and TRBJ1-2, with 10 positions matching TRBD1. This sequence was found in an elderly man with COVID-19, enrolled during active disease. Material for sequencing was peripheral blood. CDR3 sequence reads: CASSAKGQGTINYGYTF. The CDR3 bases are TGTGCCAGCAGCGCCAAGGGACAGGGGACAATTAACTATGGCTACACCTTC. Together with reference TRBV7-2 and TRBJ1-2, the CDR3 gives the full variable domain: GAGVSQSPSNKVTEKGKDVELRCDPISGHTALYWYRQSLGQGLEFLIYFQGNSAPDKSGLPSDRFSAERTGGSVSTLTIQRTQQEDSAVYLCASSAKGQGTINYGYTFGSGTRLTVV.